The TCR beta chain under discussion was sequenced for a study of blood T cell repertoires in COVID-19. Study context: Samples came from the United States, Italy and Spain, spanning acute and convalescent COVID-19. Nucleic acid was either cDNA or gDNA, and it came from T cells, B-cell-depleted T cells, or PBMCs.

As originally analysed: Estimates of nucleated cell counts were drawn from the amplification of reference gene primers. Generated by immunoSEQ multiplex PCR, the TCRdb table keeps only in-frame clones and is missing some. Clone size and the V and J calls come from that table; the DNA yielded D and trimming. This table has over 200,000 clones, approximately 86% appearing once. Enrolment of Seattle patients took place during active infection, and they were followed longitudinally. The CDR3 is 13 amino acids. Germline V lookup: CDR1 LGHDT, CDR2 YNNKEL (reference sequence). The V end was cut by 4 bases, the J end by 6 bases, with 12 bases between.

The rearrangement links TRBV3-1 (or the pseudogene TRBV3-2) to TRBJ1-2; no definite D call. The receptor comes from a woman aged 30 to 39 with COVID-19, enrolled during active disease. Input material: peripheral blood. CDR3 sequence: CASSPEGNDGYTF. The CDR3 DNA is TGTGCCAGCAGCCCCGAGGGCAACGATGGCTACACCTTC.